These 5 T cell receptor beta chains came from one sample sequenced in a study of cytomegalovirus exposure and HLA in healthy donors (dated by TCRdb to 2015 to 2018). The method behind the library was the immunoSEQ multiplex PCR assay. For the multiplex PCR, a mixture combining 60 forward primers for TCR Vbeta segments and 13 reverse primers for TCR Jbeta segments was used. TCRdb took this table from immuneACCESS and kept in-frame rearrangements with V and J called. Such tables lack part of the clones; where checked against another copy, unresolved V genes explain under half of the gap, and the rest is unexplained. This sample comprises over 200,000 clones, about 85% of them detected only once. Clones ranked in the top ten supply 1% to 1.5% of the sample. Sequenced input: PBMCs. The receptors were sampled from a human donor in good health.

The table lists this clone with a few counts. The J gene is TRBJ2-5, the V gene TRBV6-5; 7 bases line up with TRBD1. J gave up 7 bases and V 8 bases, and 10 bases lay outside the gene matches. This CDR3 spans 13 amino acids. Looked up from germline, CDR1 is MNHEY and CDR2 is SVGAGI. CDR3 coding DNA: TGTGCCAGCTCCACTCCACAGGGGTCGACCCAGTACTTC. Its translation: CASSTPQGSTQYF.

The chain uses TRBV5-1 and TRBJ2-1; 7 bases map to TRBD2. This CDR3 has 16 amino acids. V shed 0 bases, J shed 0 bases, and the junction held 3 bases outside the gene matches. CDR1 SGHRS and CDR2 YFSETQ come from the germline V gene. The CDR3 protein is CASSLDSGRSYNEQFF. The CDR3 DNA sequence: TGCGCCAGCAGCTTGGATAGCGGGCGCTCCTACAATGAGCAGTTCTTC.

This clone has a single count. The CDR3 DNA is TGTGCCAGCAGCTTAATTCCGGGCACAGATACGCAGTATTTT. It is translated as CASSLIPGTDTQYF. J is TRBJ2-3 and V is TRBV7-3; D not certain. The V end lost 1 base, the J end lost 1 base, and 6 bases lay between the germline ends. In germline, CDR1 is SGHTA, CDR2 FQGTGA. CDR3 length: 14 residues.

The V and J genes are TRBV7-8 and TRBJ2-7; possibly TRBD2 for D (6 bases). The CDR3 has 15 amino acids. V was pared by 5 bases and J by 5 bases, with 19 bases between. CDR1 is SGHVS, CDR2 FQNEAQ, per germline. The CDR3 here is CASSPLYGGVNEQYF. The CDR3 nucleotides are TGTGCCAGCAGCCCCCTCTATGGCGGGGTCAACGAGCAGTACTTC.

The chain joins TRBV6-1 to TRBJ1-4, with D perhaps matching TRBD1 (6 bases). Germline V gene sequence: CDR1 MNHNS, CDR2 SASEGT. Trimming stripped 3 bases from V and 8 bases from J, with 13 bases between. The CDR3 covers 14 residues. The DNA of the CDR3 is TGTGCCAGCAGTGATGCCCCAGGGGTAGAAAAACTGTTTTTT. This translates into CASSDAPGVEKLFF.